One sample yielded the 11 T cell receptor beta chains listed below, sequenced in a study of CD8+CD57+ T cells in acquired aplastic anemia. Whoever was chosen for sequencing had shown CD8+CD57+ cell expansion by flow cytometry. Genomic DNA was employed as the template in profiling TCR beta VDJ and CDR3. Each CDR3 protein is one row after TCRdb ran MiXCR on the reads. The table shows 200,000 to 300,000 distinct CDR3 sequences, with less than 85% occurring only once. Sample: sorted CD4+, CD8+, or CD8+CD57+ T cells (not recorded which) from PBMCs. The receptor source for this set is a human donor with aplastic anemia.

A note on this clonotype: This is likely a read error, given that the CDR3 carries no conserved phenylalanine or tryptophan at its end. The limits of the CDR3 on the DNA are not certain, so only TCRdb's listed CDR3 is given. The chain uses TRBV7-2 and TRBJ2-2. Germline values: CDR1 SGHTA, CDR2 FQGNSA. The CDR3 is 12 residues long, counting both termini. Here the CDR3 reads CASSLVPGGLVL.

At least ten counts were recorded for this clonotype. The rearrangement uses TRBV12-3 or TRBV12-4 and TRBJ2-5; no firm D call. The CDR3 is 14 amino acids. V shed 6 bases and J shed 5 bases, with 16 bases lying between them. Here the CDR3 DNA reads TGTGCCAGCAGAAACGACAACGCCTACGAGACCCAGTACTTC. Its translation: CASRNDNAYETQYF.

Regarding this clonotype: Lacking the conserved final phenylalanine or tryptophan, this CDR3 likely reflects a read error. This chain connects TRBV15 to TRBJ1-1, with D uncertain. Germline-derived CDR1 and CDR2 are LNHNV and YYDKDF (reference sequence). This CDR3 comprises 12 residues. The CDR3 loop reads CASSLGRTQAFL. CDR3 DNA sequence: TGTGCCAGCAGCTTGGGCAGGACTCAAGCTTTCTTG.

On this clonotype itself: The junction and the germline gene differ at one end; a read error may be behind it. The chain joins TRBV7-2 to TRBJ2-3; no definite D call. CDR1 is SGHTA, CDR2 FQGNSA, per germline. CDR3 length equals 13 residues. CDR3 DNA: TGTGCCAGCAGCGCCGCCCCCACACGGGCGCAGCATTTC. Translating gives CASSAAPTRAQHF.

This rearrangement joins TRBV6-1 to TRBJ1-4, with a possible D match to TRBD1 (6 bases). The CDR3 is 12 amino acids. With 7 bases removed from V and 8 bases from J, the gap between germline ends came to 11 bases. The germline CDR1 and CDR2 sequences are MNHNS and SASEGT. The CDR3 DNA reads as TGTGCCAGCAAGTTCACAGGGGAAAAACTGTTTTTT. Its translation: CASKFTGEKLFF.

Here the CDR3 DNA reads TGCAGTGCTAAGGAGCACAGGGGGGCCTCCTACGAGCAGTACTTC. Translating gives CSAKEHRGASYEQYF. The chain has TRBV20-1 and TRBJ2-7; 8 bases align to TRBD1. Trimming at V came to 4 bases and at J to 0 bases, leaving 8 bases not matched to a gene. The CDR3 runs to 15 residues. The germline V gene encodes CDR1 DFQATT and CDR2 SNEGSKA (reference sequence).

Written as DNA, the CDR3 is TGTGCCAGCAGCTCAGGGGGAGGTCCACCTACGCAGTATTTT. Residues: CASSSGGGPPTQYF. J is TRBJ2-3 and V is TRBV7-8, with a weak D call TRBD1 (7 bases). From germline, CDR1 is SGHVS and CDR2 FQNEAQ. V was shortened by 4 bases and J by 8 bases, with 16 bases between the two germline ends. The CDR3 is 14 residues long.

A remark on this clonotype: A junction boundary mismatches the germline segment, possibly from a read error. The chain joins TRBV7-9 to TRBJ2-5; either TRBD1 or TRBD2 may fit D (5 bases each). Germline V gene lookup returns CDR1 SEHNR and CDR2 FQNEAQ (reference sequence). The CDR3 totals 14 residues. CDR3: CASSFGRREGTDEF. The DNA of the CDR3 is TGTGCCAGCAGCTTTGGAAGAAGGGAAGGGACCGATGAGTTC.

The chain is built from TRBV7-9 and TRBJ1-5; no reliable D call. The CDR3 is made up of 14 amino acids. From germline, CDR1 is SEHNR and CDR2 FQNEAQ (reference sequence). The V gene lost 3 bases and the J gene lost 1 base, with 7 bases spanning the gap. CDR3 nucleotides: TGTGCCAGCAGCTTTCCGGGGAGCAATCAGCCCCAGCATTTT. Its translation is CASSFPGSNQPQHF.

This chain uses TRBV7-2 with TRBJ2-7, with 11 positions matching TRBD1. The V gene's germline CDR1 is SGHTA and CDR2 FQGNSA. CDR3 size: 14 residues. Trimming took 4 bases from V and 5 from J; bases not matched to a gene: 4. The CDR3 DNA sequence: TGTGCCAGCAGCTGGACAGGGGGCATGGACGAGCAGTACTTC. This sequence encodes CASSWTGGMDEQYF.

Turning to this clonotype: One end of the junction is discordant with germline, which a read error may explain. The chain links TRBV19 to TRBJ2-3, with D possibly matching TRBD2 (7 bases). Per the germline V gene, CDR1 is LNHDA and CDR2 is SQIVND (reference sequence). The CDR3 is made up of 15 amino acids. CDR3 nucleotide sequence: TGTGCCAGCAGTCTAGCAGCCGGGGGGCTCGATAAGCAGTATTTC. Protein sequence: CASSLAAGGLDKQYF.